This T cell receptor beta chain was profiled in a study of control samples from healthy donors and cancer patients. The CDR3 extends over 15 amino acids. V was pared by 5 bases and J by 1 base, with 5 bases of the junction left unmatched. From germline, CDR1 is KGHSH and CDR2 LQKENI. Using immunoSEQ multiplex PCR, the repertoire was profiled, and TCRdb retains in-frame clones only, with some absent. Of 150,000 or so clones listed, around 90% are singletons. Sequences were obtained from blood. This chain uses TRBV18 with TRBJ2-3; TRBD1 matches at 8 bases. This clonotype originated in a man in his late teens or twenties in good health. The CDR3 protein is CASSATGDRTDTQYF. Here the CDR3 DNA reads TGTGCCAGCTCAGCGACAGGGGACCGCACAGATACGCAGTATTTT.